The clone carrying this TCR beta chain was seen many times. This record comes from a study of T cells in Graves' hyperthyroidism and ophthalmopathy. The germline CDR1 and CDR2 sequences are GTSNPN and SVGIG (reference sequence). The germline V and J ends were trimmed by 1 base and 2 bases, with 9 bases remaining between them. The CDR3 consists of 14 residues. TCR beta CDR3 regions were amplified from RNA. Researchers ran a first-round RT-PCR on the TCR CDR3 using the HTBI primer set. Using its own MiXCR run on the multiplex PCR reads, TCRdb lists one record per CDR3 protein. The sample records about 290,000 distinct CDR3 sequences, 12% to 15% being singletons.

The chain uses TRBV30 and TRBJ1-5, with a possible D match to TRBD1 (5 bases). Sequenced: blood. The receptor was isolated from a woman aged 35 to 49 with Graves' hyperthyroidism. This chain's CDR3 is CAWSGGTRNQPQHF. The CDR3 region has the DNA TGTGCCTGGAGTGGTGGGACCCGCAATCAGCCCCAGCATTTT.